Each of the 26 T cell receptor beta chains below was sequenced from the same sample in a study of vaccination effects on CD4 cells after COVID-19. These receptors' antigens are unknown. Before sequencing, viral peptide pools were used by the ViraFEST assay to expand antigen-specific CD4+ T cells. Following a roughly 11-day culture, CD4+ T cells were purified. Everyone in the study got two shots of either the BNT162b2 or mRNA-1273 vaccine. The repertoire was sequenced with immunoSEQ multiplex PCR; TCRdb's copy has only in-frame clones and lacks some. The sample includes 25,000 to 30,000 clones, about 73% of them seen just once. The sequencing here drew on CD4+ T cells from PBMCs cultured with HCoV-OC43 spike peptides, taken after COVID-19 vaccination. Indicated subset: HCoV-OC43 spike overlapping peptide pool stimulation. The receptors were sampled from a human donor who received a COVID-19 vaccine.

The chain uses TRBV10-3 and TRBJ1-1; the match to TRBD1 covers 7 bases. The CDR3 is 14 amino acids. V gave up 0 bases and J gave up 4 bases; unmatched junction bases: 2. The germline V gene has CDR1 ENHRY and CDR2 SYGVKD. The DNA of the CDR3 is TGTGCCATCAGTGAGTCAGGGGGCCTCACTGAAGCTTTCTTT. Protein sequence: CAISESGGLTEAFF.

In its sample, this clone was seen a few times. The CDR3 region has the DNA TGTGCCAGCAGCCAATACCTGAACACCGGGGAGCTGTTTTTT. Translating gives CASSQYLNTGELFF. The chain has TRBV7-9 and TRBJ2-2, with D unclear. The CDR3 runs 14 residues. Germline V gene data show CDR1 as SEHNR and CDR2 as FQNEAQ (reference sequence). The V end lost 5 bases, the J end lost 1 base, and 8 bases lay between the germline ends. Complete variable domain (other parts from reference TRBV7-9 and TRBJ2-2): DTGVSQNPRHKITKRGQNVTFRCDPISEHNRLYWYRQTLGQGPEFLTYFQNEAQLEKSRLLSDRFSAERPKGSFSTLEIQRTEQGDSAMYLCASSQYLNTGELFFGEGSRLTVL.

The CDR3 sequence: CATSGTSGSFLVGETQYF. The CDR3, as DNA: TGTGCCACCTCGGGGACTAGCGGGAGTTTTTTGGTAGGGGAGACCCAGTACTTC. The J gene is TRBJ2-5, the V gene TRBV15; TRBD2 agrees at 14 bases. CDR1 and CDR2 (germline): LNHNV, YYDKDF (reference sequence). CDR3 length: 18 amino acids. V gave up 8 bases and J gave up 5 bases; unmatched junction bases: 16.

The J gene is TRBJ2-1, the V gene TRBV7-2; no reliable D call. The CDR3 contains 13 residues. Germline V gives CDR1 SGHTA, CDR2 FQGNSA. V was trimmed by 7 bases and J by 0 bases, leaving 7 bases between them. The CDR3 DNA is TGTGCCAGCACCAACCGCTCCTACAATGAGCAGTTCTTC. It encodes CASTNRSYNEQFF.

In its sample, this clone was seen a few times. The gene calls are TRBV30 and TRBJ1-4; the match to TRBD1 covers 11 bases. The ends lost 3 bases at V and 7 bases at J; junction bases unmatched: 7. Per the germline V gene, CDR1 is GTSNPN and CDR2 is SVGIG (reference sequence). CDR3 size: 15 residues. The CDR3 loop is CAWRPPDRGLEKLFF. The DNA for the CDR3 is TGTGCCTGGAGGCCGCCGGACAGGGGGCTTGAAAAACTGTTTTTT.

The gene calls are TRBV5-1 and TRBJ2-5; perhaps TRBD1 as D (5 bases). CDR1 is SGHRS, CDR2 YFSETQ, per germline. With 0 bases removed from V and 2 bases from J, the gap between germline ends came to 11 bases. CDR3 length equals 15 residues. In DNA form, the CDR3 reads TGCGCCAGCAGCTTGGCCGGTAGGGGACAAGAGACCCAGTACTTC. Its protein is CASSLAGRGQETQYF.

The chain employs TRBV6-4 and TRBJ2-1, with D possibly being TRBD1 (6 bases). The CDR3 runs to 15 residues. Germline V gene data show CDR1 as MRHNA and CDR2 as SNTAGT. With 2 bases removed from V and 8 bases from J, the gap between germline ends came to 16 bases. This CDR3 reads CASSDRRRGIDEQFF. The CDR3 DNA is TGTGCCAGCAGTGACCGTCGCAGGGGTATCGATGAGCAGTTCTTC.

This clone was found a few times. The V gene is TRBV7-9, the J gene TRBJ1-1; 10 nucleotides agree with TRBD1. The CDR3 is 15 amino acids. V trimming: 5 bases; J trimming: 6 bases; junction bases outside the gene matches: 9. The germline CDR1 and CDR2 sequences are SEHNR and FQNEAQ (reference sequence). The CDR3 loop is CASSRQPGTGAEAFF. The CDR3 nucleotides are TGTGCCAGCAGCCGCCAACCCGGGACAGGGGCTGAAGCTTTCTTT. Variable domain in full (rest from reference TRBV7-9 and TRBJ1-1): DTGVSQNPRHKITKRGQNVTFRCDPISEHNRLYWYRQTLGQGPEFLTYFQNEAQLEKSRLLSDRFSAERPKGSFSTLEIQRTEQGDSAMYLCASSRQPGTGAEAFFGQGTRLTVV.

A single count supports this clone. The chain employs TRBV10-1 and TRBJ2-5; TRBD2 matches 9 bases. CDR1 and CDR2 from the germline V gene are WNHNN and SYGVQD (reference sequence). With V trimmed by 4 bases and J by 5 bases, 5 bases remained unmatched. CDR3 size: 14 residues. The CDR3 here is CASSVAGGGETQYF. The CDR3, as DNA: TGCGCCAGCAGTGTCGCGGGAGGGGGTGAGACCCAGTACTTC.

This chain links TRBV2 with TRBJ2-7; D unresolved. CDR1 and CDR2 (germline): SNHLY, FYNNEI. The CDR3 runs 14 residues. Between the trimmed V and J ends, which lost 6 bases and 5 bases, there was a span of 17 bases. As DNA, the CDR3 is TGTGCCAGCAGCCCCCCCTCTCTTAAGAACGAGCAGTACTTC. Translation: CASSPPSLKNEQYF.

The J gene is TRBJ1-4, the V gene TRBV18; D remains ambiguous. CDR3 size: 14 residues. CDR1 and CDR2 from the germline V gene are KGHSH and LQKENI. The V gene lost 5 bases and the J gene lost 0 bases, with 7 bases spanning the gap. CDR3 coding DNA: TGTGCCAGCTCATCGCGTGCAACTAATGAAAAACTGTTTTTT. This codes for CASSSRATNEKLFF.

The rearrangement uses TRBV29-1 and TRBJ2-2, with 15 bases that match TRBD2. From germline, CDR1 is SQVTM and CDR2 ANQGSEA. This CDR3 is built from 16 residues. Trimming removed 4 bases from V and 3 bases from J; junction bases left unmatched: 3. CDR3 in amino acids: CSVGTSGRADTGELFF. CDR3 coding DNA: TGCAGCGTTGGGACTAGCGGGAGGGCTGACACCGGGGAGCTGTTTTTT.

The count of this clone is one. The chain links TRBV5-5 to TRBJ1-1; 7 bases fit TRBD1. The V gene's germline CDR1 is SGHKS and CDR2 YYEKEE (reference sequence). V dropped 1 base and J dropped 4; count of bases not matched to a gene: 7. CDR3 length: 15 amino acids. CDR3 DNA: TGTGCCAGCAGCTTGACGAGACAGGGAGGCACTGAAGCTTTCTTT. It encodes CASSLTRQGGTEAFF. Using reference TRBV5-5 and TRBJ1-1 for the parts outside the CDR3, the full variable domain is DAGVTQSPTHLIKTRGQQVTLRCSPISGHKSVSWYQQVLGQGPQFIFQYYEKEERGRGNFPDRFSARQFPNYSSELNVNALLLGDSALYLCASSLTRQGGTEAFFGQGTRLTVV.

CDR3 residues: CASSTTRTSGSKETQYF. The CDR3 nucleotides read TGTGCCAGTAGCACGACCCGGACTAGCGGGAGTAAAGAGACCCAGTACTTC. V gene TRBV19 combines with J gene TRBJ2-5, with TRBD2 identical over 13 bases. V lost 6 bases and J lost 3; bases outside the gene matches: 10. Germline V lookup: CDR1 LNHDA, CDR2 SQIVND (reference sequence). This CDR3 has 17 residues.

The chain carries TRBV6-1 and TRBJ1-2, with D possibly TRBD1 on 6 matching bases. V was trimmed by 1 base and J by 6 bases, leaving 12 bases between them. This CDR3 comprises 14 residues. Germline CDR1 MNHNS, CDR2 SASEGT. This chain's CDR3 is CASSEGNRVDGYTF. The CDR3 coding sequence is TGTGCCAGCAGTGAAGGGAACAGGGTGGATGGCTACACCTTC.

This chain uses TRBV27 with TRBJ1-5, with 8 bases that match TRBD1. Trimming cost V 2 bases and J 5 bases; bases outside gene matches: 5. Germline V gene data show CDR1 as MNHEY and CDR2 as SMNVEV (reference sequence). The CDR3 has 15 residues. CDR3 nucleotides: TGTGCCAGCAGTTTAGAACAGGGGGACCATCAGCCCCAGCATTTT. It codes for CASSLEQGDHQPQHF.

The rearrangement links TRBV6-1 to TRBJ1-2; a possible D gene is TRBD1 (5 bases). Trimming took off 3 bases at V and 7 bases at J, with 12 bases between the two ends. Germline V lookup: CDR1 MNHNS, CDR2 SASEGT. The CDR3 is made up of 13 amino acids. In nucleotides, the CDR3 is TGTGCCAGCAGTGAGACAGCTAATGTTGGCTACACCTTC. Translated: CASSETANVGYTF.

The CDR3 region has the DNA TGTGCCAGCAGTGAAGGGAGACAGAACATAGAAGCTTTCTTT. Its protein product is CASSEGRQNIEAFF. The chain joins TRBV2 to TRBJ1-1, with D possibly being TRBD1 (5 bases). The CDR3 is 14 amino acids. V was trimmed by 1 base and J by 8 bases, leaving 14 bases between them. Per germline, CDR1 SNHLY and CDR2 FYNNEI.

V gene TRBV7-2 combines with J gene TRBJ1-2; 7 bases align to TRBD1. The V gene's germline CDR1 is SGHTA and CDR2 FQGNSA. The V gene end was trimmed by 10 bases and the J gene end by 6 bases; junction bases not matched to a gene: 14. The CDR3 extends over 14 amino acids. The CDR3 region is CATRMPGQRNGYTF. The CDR3 nucleotides read TGTGCCACCCGCATGCCGGGACAGAGAAATGGCTACACCTTC.

This clone was seen a single time. The CDR3 bases are TGTGCCAGCAGTTCGAGTGGGGGTTCCTACAATGAGCAGTTCTTC. It codes for CASSSSGGSYNEQFF. This sequence joins TRBV25-1 and TRBJ2-1; the D call may be TRBD1 or TRBD2 (5 bases each). The CDR3 is 15 amino acids. The V and J ends lost 5 bases and 1 base respectively, with 12 bases between them. Per germline, CDR1 MGHDK and CDR2 SYGVNS.

The CDR3 here is CASLGRGTGSTTWQYF. Written as DNA, the CDR3 is TGTGCCAGCTTGGGCAGGGGGACAGGGTCTACTACTTGGCAGTACTTC. This rearrangement joins TRBV7-8 to TRBJ2-7; TRBD1 agrees at 9 bases. V lost 8 bases to trimming and J lost 9 bases; unmatched junction nucleotides: 20. The CDR3 is 16 residues long. Germline assignment: CDR1 SGHVS and CDR2 FQNEAQ. Using reference TRBV7-8 and TRBJ2-7 for the parts outside the CDR3, the full variable domain is GAGVSQSPRYKVAKRGQDVALRCDPISGHVSLFWYQQALGQGPEFLTYFQNEAQLDKSGLPSDRFFAERPEGSVSTLKIQRTQQEDSAVYLCASLGRGTGSTTWQYFGPGTRLTVT.

This chain links TRBV5-1 with TRBJ1-2; 10 bases fit TRBD1. V gave up 5 bases and J gave up 4 bases; unmatched junction bases: 17. The CDR3 is 18 residues long. In germline, CDR1 is SGHRS, CDR2 YFSETQ. CDR3 sequence: CASSPIITDRGHSYGYTF. In nucleotides, the CDR3 is TGCGCCAGCAGTCCAATCATAACTGACAGGGGGCATAGCTATGGCTACACCTTC.

J is TRBJ2-1 and V is TRBV9; tentatively, D is TRBD2 (6 bases). CDR3 length: 17 residues. Trimming stripped 0 bases from V and 0 bases from J, with 13 bases between. Germline CDR1 SGDLS, CDR2 YYNGEE. The CDR3 here is CASSVVLAWDSYNEQFF. The CDR3 DNA is TGTGCCAGCAGCGTAGTTCTAGCGTGGGACTCCTACAATGAGCAGTTCTTC.

The chain combines TRBV7-2 with TRBJ1-1; a weak D match, TRBD1 (6 bases). The CDR3 contains 14 residues. V was shortened by 2 bases and J by 5 bases, with 12 bases between the two germline ends. Looked up from germline, CDR1 is SGHTA and CDR2 is FQGNSA. The CDR3 region is CASSLSGGLTEAFF. The CDR3 region has the DNA TGTGCCAGCAGCTTATCGGGGGGCCTGACTGAAGCTTTCTTT.

The chain employs TRBV15 and TRBJ2-2; no clear D. The CDR3 consists of 13 residues. Trimming cost V 0 bases and J 7 bases, with 6 bases left between them. Germline CDR1 reads LNHNV; CDR2 reads YYDKDF (reference sequence). The CDR3 DNA sequence: TGTGCCACCAGCAGAGACGGATACGGGGAGCTGTTTTTT. Amino acids: CATSRDGYGELFF.

The chain links TRBV6-5 to TRBJ2-7, with D hard to call. CDR3 length: 14 amino acids. V lost 0 bases, J lost 6 bases, and 12 bases lay in between. Germline V gene data show CDR1 as MNHEY and CDR2 as SVGAGI. DNA of the CDR3: TGTGCCAGCAGTTACTCGCCAACTTCGACCGAGCAGTACTTC. It is translated as CASSYSPTSTEQYF.